The 31 T cell receptor beta chains below all came from one sample that was sequenced in a study of blood T cell repertoires in COVID-19. Some clones are missing from TCRdb's copy, which holds only in-frame ones; the method was immunoSEQ multiplex PCR. This table holds some 300,000 clones, 90% found once. Sequenced: PBMCs or T cells enriched from blood (not recorded which). These receptors all come from a woman aged 25 to 39 who had been exposed to COVID-19.

This chain joins TRBV7-2 and TRBJ2-1; a possible D gene is TRBD1 (5 bases). Trimming cost V 4 bases and J 1 base, with 11 bases left between them. Looked up from germline, CDR1 is SGHTA and CDR2 is FQGNSA. This CDR3 has 15 amino acids. Written as DNA, the CDR3 is TGTGCCAGCAGCTCGACAGTTGGTTCCTACAATGAGCAGTTCTTC. It yields the protein CASSSTVGSYNEQFF.

The V gene is TRBV3-1 (or the pseudogene TRBV3-2), the J gene TRBJ2-5; perhaps TRBD2 as D (6 bases). V was clipped by 2 bases and J by 4 bases, with 11 bases between them. Germline assignment: CDR1 LGHDT and CDR2 YNNKEL (reference sequence). This CDR3 contains 14 residues. The CDR3 bases are TGTGCCAGCAGCCAAAGGGCGGGGTTAGAGACCCAGTACTTC. Residues: CASSQRAGLETQYF.

The sample holds one count of this clone. The gene calls are TRBV18 and TRBJ2-1, with D uncertain. Germline V gene sequence: CDR1 KGHSH, CDR2 LQKENI. V was pared by 2 bases and J by 0 bases, with 5 bases between. The CDR3 runs 14 residues. CDR3 amino acids: CASSPSISYNEQFF. CDR3 DNA sequence: TGTGCCAGCTCACCAAGCATCTCCTACAATGAGCAGTTCTTC.

This sequence joins TRBV11-3 and TRBJ1-1, with 8 bases identical to TRBD1. The germline gives CDR1 SGHNT, CDR2 YENEEA. The CDR3 loop spans 18 amino acids. Trimming took 5 bases from V and 2 from J; bases not matched to a gene: 16. The CDR3 DNA follows: TGTGCCAGCAGCCGGCGAGGATCAGGGGGCTTAGGAAACACTGAAGCTTTCTTT. It translates to CASSRRGSGGLGNTEAFF.

The gene calls are TRBV5-1 and TRBJ1-2; 7 bases agree with TRBD1. The CDR3 loop spans 14 amino acids. V shed 0 bases and J 7 bases; nucleotides not matched to a gene: 6. CDR1 and CDR2 (germline): SGHRS, YFSETQ. CDR3 nucleotide sequence: TGCGCCAGCAGCTTGGATACAGGGGTGCCTGGCTACACCTTC. Protein: CASSLDTGVPGYTF.

CDR3 nucleotide sequence: TGTGCCAGCTCACCCAAGGCCCTACGAGGTACTGAAGCTTTCTTT. Translated: CASSPKALRGTEAFF. The V gene is TRBV18, the J gene TRBJ1-1, with D unclear. Germline CDR1 is KGHSH and CDR2 is LQKENI. Trimming stripped 3 bases from V and 5 bases from J, with 16 bases between. This CDR3 comprises 15 residues.

The chain carries TRBV29-1 and TRBJ1-5; the D gene is possibly TRBD1 (5 bases). CDR3 length: 14 residues. Germline-derived CDR1 and CDR2 are SQVTM and ANQGSEA. The V gene lost 4 bases and the J gene lost 0 bases, with 10 bases spanning the gap. CDR3 region: CSVVGQGSNQPQHF. CDR3 nucleotide sequence: TGCAGCGTTGTTGGCCAGGGTAGCAATCAGCCCCAGCATTTT.

In its sample, this clone was seen a few times. This chain joins TRBV5-1 and TRBJ1-6; D might be TRBD1 (6 bases). Germline CDR1 is SGHRS and CDR2 is YFSETQ. The CDR3 sequence is 13 residues long. V was shortened by 5 bases and J by 9 bases, with 12 bases between the two germline ends. The DNA of the CDR3 is TGCGCCAGCAGGTCAGGGGAACGTTCACCCCTCCACTTT. Its translation is CASRSGERSPLHF.

V is TRBV27 and J is TRBJ1-4; a possible D gene is TRBD1 (6 bases). The ends were cut back, 0 bases at V and 7 bases at J, with 12 bases in the middle. CDR1 and CDR2 (germline): MNHEY, SMNVEV (reference sequence). This CDR3 is 15 amino acids long. The CDR3: CASSLSLGAVEKLFF. In DNA form, the CDR3 reads TGTGCCAGCAGTTTATCATTGGGGGCTGTTGAAAAACTGTTTTTT.

The count of this clone is one. The chain combines TRBV12-5 with TRBJ1-6; D perhaps matches TRBD1 (6 bases). The V and J ends lost 4 bases and 7 bases respectively, with 17 bases between them. The CDR3 has 16 residues. From germline, CDR1 is LGHNT and CDR2 FRNRAP. The CDR3 region has the DNA TGTGCTAGTGGTTCACCCCCGGGACAACCGAATTCACCCCTCCACTTT. Protein: CASGSPPGQPNSPLHF.

This sequence joins TRBV27 and TRBJ2-7, with a tentative D call TRBD2 (6 bases). The length of the CDR3 is 14 residues. The V gene's germline CDR1 is MNHEY and CDR2 SMNVEV (reference sequence). Trimming took off 8 bases at V and 2 bases at J, with 16 bases between the two ends. The CDR3 region has the DNA TGTGCCAGCTCTAAGCAGGGAGGCCCCTACGAGCAGTACTTC. Its protein product is CASSKQGGPYEQYF.

The V call is TRBV9, the J call TRBJ1-2, with TRBD1 matching 8 bases. The CDR3 totals 15 residues. CDR1 is SGDLS, CDR2 YYNGEE, per germline. V was clipped by 4 bases and J by 7 bases; unmatched bases: 12. The CDR3 coding sequence is TGTGCCAGCAGCCCTGGTCCAGGGGGCTTTATTGGCTACACCTTC. It translates to CASSPGPGGFIGYTF.

This chain connects TRBV28 to TRBJ1-5; tentative D call: TRBD1 (5 bases). The CDR3 is 15 amino acids. Trimming shortened V by 7 bases and J by 0 bases, and 13 bases separated the two germline ends. Germline values: CDR1 MDHEN, CDR2 SYDVKM. This CDR3 is CASTPGGGSNQPQHF. The CDR3 DNA follows: TGTGCCAGCACCCCCGGGGGGGGTAGCAATCAGCCCCAGCATTTT.

This clone was picked up a small number of times. The chain couples TRBV5-1 to TRBJ1-1, with no clear D. The germline CDR1 and CDR2 sequences are SGHRS and YFSETQ. The V end lost 2 bases, the J end lost 2 bases, and 16 bases lay between the germline ends. The CDR3 runs to 16 residues. CDR3 protein: CASSLIGIVINTEAFF. CDR3 coding DNA: TGCGCCAGCAGCTTAATCGGTATCGTAATTAACACTGAAGCTTTCTTT.

V and J are TRBV2 and TRBJ1-5; 7 bases are shared with TRBD1. This CDR3 spans 14 amino acids. V shed 7 bases and J 5 bases; nucleotides not matched to a gene: 8. From germline, CDR1 is SNHLY and CDR2 FYNNEI. CDR3 sequence reads: CASKVGTAHQPQHF. CDR3 nucleotides: TGTGCCAGCAAGGTAGGGACAGCCCATCAGCCCCAGCATTTT.

V gene TRBV6-6 combines with J gene TRBJ2-2; 16 positions agree with TRBD2. Germline trimming cut 5 bases from V and 6 bases from J; bases unmatched to any gene: 12. Germline CDR1 MNHNY, CDR2 SVGAGI (reference sequence). This CDR3 is built from 19 residues. CDR3 in amino acids: CASSQPPGLAGGPAGELFF. CDR3 bases: TGTGCCAGCAGTCAACCTCCGGGACTAGCGGGGGGGCCGGCCGGGGAGCTGTTTTTT.

This rearrangement joins TRBV7-9 to TRBJ1-2; weak D call: TRBD1 (5 bases). V was clipped by 1 base and J by 2 bases, with 8 bases between them. The CDR3 runs 14 residues. Germline lookup yields CDR1 SEHNR and CDR2 FQNEAQ (reference sequence). The CDR3, as DNA: TGTGCCAGCAGCTTAGTTTCAGGGAACTATGGCTACACCTTC. Amino acids: CASSLVSGNYGYTF.

The V gene is TRBV4-1, the J gene TRBJ1-5; 7 bases map to TRBD1. This CDR3 region has 15 residues. From germline, CDR1 is MGHRA and CDR2 YSYEKL. The junction had 10 bases not matched to a gene; V was cut back by 5 bases and J by 6 bases. As DNA, the CDR3 is TGCGCCAGCAGCGGGGGAAGGGGGCTGAGTCAGCCCCAGCATTTT. Translating it yields CASSGGRGLSQPQHF.

The V and J genes are TRBV5-1 and TRBJ2-7; tentatively, D is TRBD1 (5 bases). V lost 0 bases and J lost 4, with 8 bases in between. The CDR3 runs to 13 residues. Germline CDR1 and CDR2: SGHRS and YFSETQ. The CDR3 coding sequence is TGCGCCAGCAGCTTGGATAGGGGTTACGAGCAGTACTTC. Translation: CASSLDRGYEQYF.

This chain uses TRBV6-1 with TRBJ1-5; TRBD1 aligns across 11 bases. In germline, CDR1 is MNHNS, CDR2 SASEGT. This CDR3 has 14 amino acids. With V trimmed by 3 bases and J by 5 bases, 0 bases remained unmatched. The CDR3 reads CASSEGQGDQPQHF. CDR3 coding DNA: TGTGCCAGCAGTGAGGGACAGGGGGATCAGCCCCAGCATTTT.

This clone was recorded only once. This chain joins TRBV6-6 and TRBJ1-5, with 8 bases matching TRBD1. The CDR3 runs 14 residues. Per the germline V gene, CDR1 is MNHNY and CDR2 is SVGAGI (reference sequence). V dropped 2 bases and J dropped 6; count of bases not matched to a gene: 3. The DNA of the CDR3 is TGTGCCAGCAGTTACGCCAGGGGGCCTCAGCCCCAGCATTTT. Its translation is CASSYARGPQPQHF.

The chain has TRBV6-5 and TRBJ2-7; 8 bases are a match to TRBD2. This CDR3 contains 15 residues. Germline CDR1 is MNHEY and CDR2 is SVGAGI. Losses at the gene ends were 4 bases for V and 8 bases for J; bases not matched to a gene: 13. The CDR3 bases are TGTGCCAGCAGTTCCAATCCGGGACTAGGAATTCAGCAGTACTTC. Translation: CASSSNPGLGIQQYF.

The V gene is TRBV9, the J gene TRBJ2-7; D call uncertain. Germline V gene data show CDR1 as SGDLS and CDR2 as YYNGEE. This CDR3 is 14 amino acids long. Trimming pared 5 bases from V and 1 base from J, leaving 13 bases between. The CDR3 DNA reads TGTGCCAGCAGAGCGACGGTCGATTCCTACGAGCAGTACTTC. It encodes CASRATVDSYEQYF.

The V call is TRBV24-1, the J call TRBJ1-4; tentatively, D is TRBD1 (6 bases). In germline, CDR1 is KGHDR, CDR2 SFDVKD. This CDR3 has 13 residues. V was cut by 1 base and J by 10 bases, with 9 bases left in between. As DNA, the CDR3 is TGTGCCACCAGTGATTTCCGAGGGGGAAAACTGTTTTTT. It yields the protein CATSDFRGGKLFF.

V and J are TRBV6-5 and TRBJ2-7; TRBD1 aligns across 9 bases. Germline V gene sequence: CDR1 MNHEY, CDR2 SVGAGI. The ends lost 7 bases at V and 2 bases at J; junction bases unmatched: 9. The CDR3 runs 15 residues. Here the CDR3 reads CASTLGTGYPYEQYF. In DNA form, the CDR3 reads TGTGCCAGCACCTTGGGGACAGGGTACCCCTACGAGCAGTACTTC.

This chain uses TRBV6-5 with TRBJ1-5; TRBD1 might be the D (5 bases). CDR1 and CDR2 from the germline V gene are MNHEY and SVGAGI. The CDR3 extends over 15 amino acids. Trimming left V 5 bases short and J 1 base short, with 12 bases between. The CDR3 protein is CASSPGGRSNQPQHF. The CDR3 nucleotides are TGTGCCAGCAGTCCGGGGGGACGGAGCAATCAGCCCCAGCATTTT.

The chain joins TRBV6-1 to TRBJ1-2, with a weak D call TRBD1 (6 bases). Trimming shortened V by 2 bases and J by 2 bases, and 18 bases separated the two germline ends. Germline V lookup: CDR1 MNHNS, CDR2 SASEGT. The CDR3 length is 17 residues. CDR3: CASSEILDSRGNYGYTF. For the CDR3, the DNA is TGTGCCAGCAGTGAAATATTAGATAGTAGGGGGAACTATGGCTACACCTTC.

This clone was seen only a few times. The V gene is TRBV7-7, the J gene TRBJ1-3; 12 positions agree with TRBD1. The CDR3 totals 15 residues. The germline gives CDR1 SSHAT, CDR2 FNYEAQ (reference sequence). V was pared by 6 bases and J by 2 bases, with 2 bases of the junction left unmatched. The CDR3 DNA is TGTGCCAGCAGTCGGGACAGGGGGCCTGGAAACACCATATATTTT. Translated: CASSRDRGPGNTIYF.

The chain links TRBV7-6 to TRBJ1-2, with 9 bases fitting TRBD1. This CDR3 contains 16 residues. The ends lost 5 bases at V and 4 bases at J; junction bases unmatched: 11. Germline values: CDR1 SGHVS, CDR2 FNYEAQ. The CDR3 DNA sequence: TGTGCCAGCAGCGCGGGACAGGGAAAAGCTGTCTATGGCTACACCTTC. As protein: CASSAGQGKAVYGYTF. Filled out from reference TRBV7-6 and TRBJ1-2, the complete variable domain reads GAGVSQSPRYKVTKRGQDVALRCDPISGHVSLYWYRQALGQGPEFLTYFNYEAQQDKSGLPNDRFSAERPEGSISTLTIQRTEQRDSAMYRCASSAGQGKAVYGYTFGSGTRLTVV.

V usage is TRBV7-2 and J usage is TRBJ1-6; TRBD1 matches 8 bases. Trimming took 3 bases from V and 4 from J; bases not matched to a gene: 8. The CDR3 sequence is 17 residues long. Per the germline V gene, CDR1 is SGHTA and CDR2 is FQGNSA. CDR3 sequence (DNA): TGTGCCAGCAGCTTCCTTCCGAGGACAGGGTATAATTCACCCCTCCACTTT. This translates into CASSFLPRTGYNSPLHF.

The DNA for the CDR3 is TGTGCCAGCAGTCGGACAGGTAGCAATCAGCCCCAGCATTTT. As protein: CASSRTGSNQPQHF. The chain joins TRBV6-5 to TRBJ1-5, with 7 bases lining up with TRBD1. Germline-derived CDR1 and CDR2 are MNHEY and SVGAGI. After removal of 5 bases from V and 0 bases from J, the junction contained 1 base not matched to a gene. This CDR3 spans 14 amino acids.